The rows below give T cell receptor beta chains drawn from one sample of a study of OX40 agonist ivuxolimab in advanced cancers. The protocol was immunoSEQ multiplex PCR, while the TCRdb copy is restricted to in-frame clones and leaves out a portion. The table has some 77,000 clones, over 75% seen once; the top ten hold 6.2%. The material was CD4+ or CD8+ T cells sorted from blood, obtained in a trial of the OX40 agonist ivuxolimab. The receptors shown here come from an adult with an advanced solid tumor such as melanoma, head and neck, liver or kidney cancer. The CDR3 runs from the conserved cysteine through the conserved F or W. Each record gives: V gene, clone size, D gene, J gene, CDR3 DNA, CDR3 protein. A D gene is named only where the DNA matches it firmly. Size is stated for part of the rows, as once, few or many counts, or as a class when the clone is expanded.

TRBV7-3	NA	NA	TRBJ2-1	TGTGCCAGCAGCCCCGGGACCGGGGGTGAGCAGTTCTTC	CASSPGTGGEQFF
TRBV5-4	NA	TRBD2	TRBJ2-7	TGTGCCAGCAGCTCCCCGGGACTAGCGCATTACGAGCAGTACTTC	CASSSPGLAHYEQYF
TRBV19	NA	NA	TRBJ1-1	TGTGCCAGTAGTCCGATACAGGGTTACACTGAAGCTTTCTTT	CASSPIQGYTEAFF
TRBV29-1	NA	NA	TRBJ1-6	TGCAGCGTTGATTCGGGGGGCTATAATTCACCCCTCCACTTT	CSVDSGGYNSPLHF
TRBV7-9	NA	TRBD1	TRBJ2-3	TGTGCCAGCAGCCCCGGACAGGGTCGGACAGATACGCAGTATTTT	CASSPGQGRTDTQYF
TRBV11-1	NA	NA	TRBJ2-1	TGTGCCAGCAGCTTAGGGCAGGTTAATGAGCAGTTCTTC	CASSLGQVNEQFF
TRBV29-1	NA	TRBD1	TRBJ1-1	TGCAGCGTCCGGACAGGGGGCTTGAACACTGAAGCTTTCTTT	CSVRTGGLNTEAFF
TRBV2	NA	TRBD2	TRBJ2-1	TGTGCCAGCAACCAGGGACTAGCGGGCGAGCAGTTCTTC	CASNQGLAGEQFF
TRBV19	NA	NA	TRBJ1-1	TGTGCCAGTAGTTCTCCGGGACACTCGAACACTGAAGCTTTCTTT	CASSSPGHSNTEAFF
TRBV7-3	NA	NA	TRBJ2-3	TGTGCCAGCAGCTTAGAAAACAGGGCAGATACGCAGTATTTT	CASSLENRADTQYF
TRBV27	NA	TRBD1	TRBJ1-1	TGTGCCAGCAGTCCCACAGGGGCCGCCAATCCTGAAGCTTTCTTT	CASSPTGAANPEAFF
TRBV6-6	NA	TRBD1	TRBJ2-7	TGTGCCAGCAGTTCGACAGGGGTGATCTACGAGCAGTACTTC	CASSSTGVIYEQYF
TRBV7-9	NA	NA	TRBJ1-3	TGTGCCAGCAGCTTAGCAGGGAGTGGAAACACCATATATTTT	CASSLAGSGNTIYF
TRBV11-1	once	TRBD1	TRBJ2-7	TGTGCCAGCAGCTTACCGGGACAGGGTTACTACGAGCAGTACTTC	CASSLPGQGYYEQYF
TRBV7-9	NA	TRBD1	TRBJ1-1	TGTGCCAGCAACTACGACAGGGGGACTGAAGCTTTCTTT	CASNYDRGTEAFF
TRBV5-6	NA	NA	TRBJ2-7	TGTGCCAGCGAGAACATAAACGGGGTCTACGAGCAGTACTTC	CASENINGVYEQYF
TRBV5-1	NA	NA	TRBJ2-5	TGCGCCAGCAGCTTGGAGTACGGGGAGACCCAGTACTTC	CASSLEYGETQYF
TRBV2	NA	TRBD2	TRBJ2-1	TGTGCCAGCCAAGGACTAGCGGGGGCCTACAATGAGCAGTTCTTC	CASQGLAGAYNEQFF
TRBV28	few	NA	TRBJ1-5	TGTGCCAGCAACACACAGGAAAGCAATCAGCCCCAGCATTTT	CASNTQESNQPQHF
TRBV27	NA	NA	TRBJ1-5	TGTGCCAGCAGCCAAGGACGGAGGAACCAGCCCCAGCATTTT	CASSQGRRNQPQHF
TRBV28	NA	NA	TRBJ1-2	TGTGCCAGCATACCCACGAGGGGAGGGGGCTACACCTTC	CASIPTRGGGYTF
TRBV9	NA	TRBD2	TRBJ2-5	TGTGCCAGCAGCGTCAACCCTAGCGGGTCTGGAGAGACCCAGTACTTC	CASSVNPSGSGETQYF
TRBV5-1	NA	TRBD1	TRBJ1-3	TGCGCCAGCAGCTTGGGAGCAGGGGGCTCTTCTGGAAACACCATATATTTT	CASSLGAGGSSGNTIYF
TRBV19	NA	TRBD2	TRBJ2-3	TGTGCCAGTAGTGCAAGCGGGAGTTGGACAGATACGCAGTATTTT	CASSASGSWTDTQYF
TRBV10-3	NA	TRBD1	TRBJ1-1	TGTGCCATCAGTGGTGCCGGGACAGGGTTGGCTGAAGCTTTCTTT	CAISGAGTGLAEAFF
TRBV12-5	NA	TRBD2	TRBJ2-1	TGTGCTAGTGGTTTGGTACAGGGACTAGCGGGGGGGCTGGATGAGCAGTTCTTC	CASGLVQGLAGGLDEQFF
TRBV7-9	NA	NA	TRBJ1-1	TGTGCCAGCAAATTACAGGAGAACACTGAAGCTTTCTTT	CASKLQENTEAFF
TRBV9	once	NA	TRBJ2-1	TGTGCCAGCAGCGTAGCAAGGGCGCCCTACAATGAGCAGTTCTTC	CASSVARAPYNEQFF
TRBV15	NA	NA	TRBJ2-3	TGTGCCACCAGCAGAGAACCAGGGAGCACAGATACGCAGTATTTT	CATSREPGSTDTQYF
TRBV19	NA	TRBD1	TRBJ1-2	TGTGCCAGTAGTAACAGGGGGAGTGGCTACACCTTC	CASSNRGSGYTF
TRBV30	NA	TRBD2	TRBJ2-1	TGTGCCTGGATGGGGGACACGCGGGGGGCCTTGGAGTTCTTC	CAWMGDTRGALEFF
TRBV28	NA	TRBD1	TRBJ2-1	TGTGCCAGCAGTACCGGGACAGGTAATATGCCCTACAATGAGCAGTTCTTC	CASSTGTGNMPYNEQFF
TRBV30	few	NA	TRBJ2-1	TGTGCCTGGAGTCCACTTCTCAATGAGCAGTTCTTC	CAWSPLLNEQFF
TRBV7-9	NA	TRBD2	TRBJ2-7	TGTGCCAGCAGCTCCCTTGATCTAGCGGGGTACGAGCAGTACTTC	CASSSLDLAGYEQYF
TRBV10-1	NA	NA	TRBJ2-1	TGCGCCAGCAGTGGGAAGTTCTTC	CASSGKFF
TRBV7-2	NA	TRBD1	TRBJ2-5	TGTGCCAGCAGCAATAGACAGGGTGGGTTGGAGACCCAGTACTTC	CASSNRQGGLETQYF
TRBV27	NA	TRBD1	TRBJ1-2	TGTGCCAGCAGTTTATCGAAAGCACGACAGGGGGGACTTTATGGCTACACCTTC	CASSLSKARQGGLYGYTF
TRBV5-1	NA	TRBD2	TRBJ2-2	TGCGCCAGCAGTATTCGGGGGGAGAACACCGGGGAGCTGTTTTTT	CASSIRGENTGELFF
TRBV5-1	once	NA	TRBJ2-3	TGCGCCAGCAGCTGGGGGCTGGGGACAGATACGCAGTATTTT	CASSWGLGTDTQYF
TRBV9	NA	NA	TRBJ2-6	TGTGCCAGCAGCGTCGGTCGAGCTGAGGCCAACGTCCTGACTTTC	CASSVGRAEANVLTF
TRBV7-2	once	NA	TRBJ1-5	TGTGCCAGCAGCTTAGGAGGTGCGGGGGCCCGAAATCAGCCCCAGCATTTT	CASSLGGAGARNQPQHF
TRBV5-5	NA	TRBD1	TRBJ1-2	TGTGCCAGCAGCTTGGCCCCCGGGACAGGGGCTAACTATGGCTACACCTTC	CASSLAPGTGANYGYTF
TRBV4-1	NA	NA	TRBJ1-6	TGCGCCAGCAGCCAGGGGAGCGCGTTCTCACCCCTCCACTTT	CASSQGSAFSPLHF
TRBV2	few	NA	TRBJ1-2	TGTGCCAGCAGTAGTCCTCCTAACTATGGCTACACCTTC	CASSSPPNYGYTF